One and the same sample provided the 14 T cell receptor beta chains below, sequenced in a study of glioma-infiltrating T cells after dendritic cell vaccination. Clones were read by immunoSEQ multiplex PCR, and TCRdb kept only the in-frame ones, dropping some. The table includes more than 95,000 clones, more than 80% detected once. Here the sequenced sample was blood, taken before dendritic cell vaccination. These receptors originate from a human donor with glioblastoma.

This clone was picked up one time. Within the sample, other DNA sequences also encode this same CDR3. The chain combines TRBV18 with TRBJ1-3, with D hard to call. The CDR3 spans 14 residues. Trimming pared 3 bases from V and 0 bases from J, leaving 6 bases between. Germline V CDR1 and CDR2: KGHSH, LQKENI. CDR3 protein: CASSPSGSGNTIYF. DNA of the CDR3: TGTGCCAGCTCACCGTCCGGCTCTGGAAACACCATATATTTT.

This chain connects TRBV5-4 to TRBJ1-2, with 10 bases fitting TRBD1. After removal of 4 bases from V and 8 bases from J, the junction contained 11 bases not matched to a gene. This CDR3 has 15 residues. Germline V gene sequence: CDR1 SGHNT, CDR2 YYREEE (reference sequence). CDR3 amino acids: CASSPGTGAVRGYTF. CDR3 sequence (DNA): TGTGCCAGCAGCCCCGGGACAGGGGCGGTAAGGGGCTACACCTTC.

The V call is TRBV7-2, the J call TRBJ2-3, with 9 nucleotides matching TRBD2. The CDR3 loop spans 15 amino acids. V dropped 2 bases and J dropped 5; count of bases not matched to a gene: 5. The germline CDR1 and CDR2 sequences are SGHTA and FQGNSA. The CDR3 region is CASSLRGGAEDTQYF. CDR3 nucleotides: TGTGCCAGCAGCTTACGCGGGGGGGCTGAAGATACGCAGTATTTT.

This chain links TRBV5-1 with TRBJ1-4; D is ambiguous. CDR1 and CDR2 from the germline V gene are SGHRS and YFSETQ. CDR3 length: 15 residues. The V and J ends lost 0 bases and 4 bases respectively, with 10 bases between them. The CDR3 nucleotides are TGCGCCAGCAGCTTGGCGGCAGGCAGTAATGAAAAACTGTTTTTT. Translated, it gives CASSLAAGSNEKLFF. The entire variable domain, with the rest obtained from reference TRBV5-1 and TRBJ1-4, is as follows: KAGVTQTPRYLIKTRGQQVTLSCSPISGHRSVSWYQQTPGQGLQFLFEYFSETQRNKGNFPGRFSGRQFSNSRSEMNVSTLELGDSALYLCASSLAAGSNEKLFFGSGTQLSVL.

This clone was counted at least ten times. V usage is TRBV25-1 and J usage is TRBJ1-2; a possible D gene is TRBD1 (6 bases). There are 14 residues in the CDR3. Germline CDR1 MGHDK, CDR2 SYGVNS. The ends were cut back, 0 bases at V and 8 bases at J, with 13 bases in the middle. CDR3 in DNA: TGTGCCAGCAGTGAATATGGGCAGGGGCGCGGCTACACCTTC. It yields the protein CASSEYGQGRGYTF.

Turning to this clone: Sequence at one end of the junction differs from germline and may be a read error. V and J are TRBV7-2 and TRBJ1-1; D not certain. The CDR3 has 13 residues. The germline V gene encodes CDR1 SGHTA and CDR2 FQGNSA. The CDR3 sequence: CASSLVPVTVAFF. DNA of the CDR3: TGTGCCAGCAGCTTAGTACCTGTTACTGTAGCTTTCTTT.

The chain combines TRBV4-1 with TRBJ1-3, with a tentative D call TRBD1 (6 bases). This CDR3 comprises 15 residues. Germline CDR1 reads MGHRA; CDR2 reads YSYEKL. V was trimmed by 4 bases and J by 1 base, leaving 11 bases between them. The CDR3 DNA follows: TGCGCCAGCAGCCCAGGGGCAGGGTCTGGAAACACCATATATTTT. Translating gives CASSPGAGSGNTIYF.

The chain recombines TRBV7-2 with TRBJ2-1, with TRBD2 identical over 8 bases. V lost 7 bases, J lost 6 bases, and 17 bases stayed unmatched. Germline loops: CDR1 SGHTA, CDR2 FQGNSA. There are 17 residues in the CDR3. The DNA of the CDR3 is TGTGCCAGCACCAACCCTTCGTCTCGGGGGGGCGGCAATGAGCAGTTCTTC. It specifies CASTNPSSRGGGNEQFF.

The chain is built from TRBV4-2 and TRBJ2-5, with D possibly TRBD2 on 6 matching bases. Germline V gene lookup returns CDR1 LGHNA and CDR2 YNFKEQ. The CDR3 length is 18 residues. Trimming stripped 5 bases from V and 0 bases from J, with 22 bases between. In DNA form, the CDR3 reads TGTGCCAGCAGCACCCCGCTGGTTGCGGGGCAATACCAAGAGACCCAGTACTTC. Residues: CASSTPLVAGQYQETQYF.

The genes are TRBV29-1 and TRBJ1-1; the D gene is possibly TRBD1 (5 bases). Trimming shortened V by 4 bases and J by 6 bases, and 18 bases separated the two germline ends. The CDR3 extends over 14 amino acids. Germline V gene lookup returns CDR1 SQVTM and CDR2 ANQGSEA. The CDR3 region is CSVGGTYDVAEAFF. DNA for the CDR3: TGCAGCGTTGGCGGGACCTACGACGTCGCTGAAGCTTTCTTT.

The V gene is TRBV29-1, the J gene TRBJ2-1; weak D call: TRBD1 (6 bases). The length of the CDR3 is 13 residues. V was cut by 1 base and J by 6 bases, with 10 bases left in between. Germline V gene data show CDR1 as SQVTM and CDR2 as ANQGSEA. CDR3 loop: CSVEAGAGNEQFF. CDR3 bases: TGCAGCGTTGAAGCAGGGGCCGGCAATGAGCAGTTCTTC.

This chain connects TRBV18 to TRBJ1-2; 7 bases agree with TRBD1. Germline CDR1 is KGHSH and CDR2 is LQKENI. The CDR3 covers 14 residues. Trimming cost V 4 bases and J 8 bases; bases outside gene matches: 10. In nucleotides, the CDR3 is TGTGCCAGCTCACTTGCCGGGACAGACGAGGGCTACACCTTC. It specifies CASSLAGTDEGYTF.

The chain is built from TRBV2 and TRBJ1-5; D gene unclear. Trimming took 7 bases from V and 0 from J, leaving 7 bases between them. Germline loops: CDR1 SNHLY, CDR2 FYNNEI. This CDR3 contains 13 residues. The CDR3 sequence: CASTRDSNQPQHF. CDR3 sequence (DNA): TGTGCCAGCACCCGAGATAGCAATCAGCCCCAGCATTTT.

V is TRBV20-1 and J is TRBJ1-1; D might be TRBD1 (5 bases). CDR3 size: 11 residues. Deletions cut 5 bases from V and 7 bases from J, with 11 bases between. Germline CDR1 is DFQATT and CDR2 is SNEGSKA (reference sequence). The CDR3 region is CSAFRQFEAFF. The CDR3 DNA follows: TGCAGTGCTTTTCGACAGTTTGAAGCTTTCTTT.